This T cell receptor beta chain comes out of a study of T-cell memory formation after mild COVID-19. General study results and limits: Whereas later expanders leaned CD4+, clones contracting day 15 to 85 showed a balanced CD4/CD8 makeup.

TCRdb re-called the 5' RACE reads with MiXCR, one entry per CDR3 protein. The repertoire has around 130,000 distinct CDR3 sequences, roughly 15% of them found once; the top ten carry around 14%. The CDR3 runs to 15 residues. V was clipped by 2 bases and J by 5 bases; unmatched bases: 7. This clonotype was recorded a few times. The antigen is unknown. The TCR sequence derives from an adult woman who had mild COVID-19 (a few samples of this study predate the infection). Cell type and time point are not known. This chain joins TRBV12-3 or TRBV12-4 and TRBJ1-2; 8 bases are shared with TRBD1. The sample comprised PBMCs or a T cell subset sorted from them (not recorded which). The CDR3 loop reads CASSLSGGVTYGYTF. In nucleotides, the CDR3 is TGTGCCAGCAGTTTATCAGGGGGCGTAACTTATGGCTACACCTTC.